A selection of T cell receptor beta chains follows, all from one sample in a study of cytomegalovirus exposure and HLA in healthy donors. Sequencing used immunoSEQ multiplex PCR; TCRdb keeps in-frame clones, though not all of them. Among more than 95,000 clones listed, around 78% were seen once. The specimen was PBMCs. The origin of the receptors is a woman aged 40 to 50 in good health and CMV-seronegative. Each CDR3 is given without its conserved first and last residue. Fields, in order: V gene, J gene, CDR3 protein.

>TRBV29-1|TRBJ1-1
SVDRDRGTEAF
>TRBV2|TRBJ2-2
ASKVDRTGELF
>TRBV20-1|TRBJ2-7
GPRQGYEQY
>TRBV7-9|TRBJ2-7
ASSPQGDEQY
>TRBV5-1|TRBJ1-4
ASSEAGTNEKLF
>TRBV9|TRBJ2-3
ASSPWVRGTDTQY
>TRBV19|TRBJ2-7
ASTGTATYEQY
>TRBV9|TRBJ2-1
ASSGITGSNEQF
>TRBV9|TRBJ2-5
ASSPSGLKQETQY
>TRBV7-2|TRBJ1-1
ASSSDRNTEAF
>TRBV7-9|TRBJ2-3
ASSPTSLGADTQY
>TRBV18|TRBJ2-7
ASSPLSLASPGWEQY
>TRBV27|TRBJ2-1
ASRQVGTGHNEQF
>TRBV5-4|TRBJ2-5
ASSRSGQETQY
>TRBV27|TRBJ2-7
ASSLFGGSNEQY
>TRBV11-2|TRBJ2-5
ASSLPGLASQETQY
>TRBV19|TRBJ1-5
ASSQQSGNQPQH
>TRBV9|TRBJ2-1
ASSVAQGDEQF
>TRBV6-5|TRBJ1-5
ATPTRSNQPQH
>TRBV9|TRBJ1-1
ASSSGEGRDTEAF
>TRBV9|TRBJ1-1
ASSMAGVNTEAF
>TRBV27|TRBJ2-3
ASSFDRRRGLTSTDTQY
>TRBV7-8|TRBJ2-7
ASSPTSGPYEQY
>TRBV19|TRBJ2-5
ASKSTAQETQY
>TRBV5-1|TRBJ1-4
ASRGLTQGEKLF
>TRBV7-9|TRBJ2-3
ASSLVRKQVSTDTQY
>TRBV27|TRBJ2-3
ASSLRWGAQGTDTQY
>TRBV10-2|TRBJ2-7
ASSEPSGPSYEQY
>TRBV28|.
ASSLTQGHSYEQY
>TRBV10-3|TRBJ1-1
AISEGGTEAF
>TRBV19|TRBJ2-7
ASSMVSGEEQY
>TRBV13|TRBJ2-1
ASSFQNLGGQF
>TRBV11-2|TRBJ2-2
ASSFSRTGDGTGELF
>TRBV7-3|TRBJ2-7
ASSGRQGLEQY
>TRBV7-2|TRBJ2-1
ASSFRLAGDEQF
>TRBV27|TRBJ2-5
ASRPRRAQETQY
>TRBV6-5|TRBJ1-5
ASSSGGQPQH
>TRBV5-1|TRBJ2-5
ASSLGNSGRVPGTQY